This TCR beta chain was obtained from a study of blood T cell repertoires in COVID-19 (dated by TCRdb to 2018 to 2020). At the level of the whole study: Collaborator samples came from the United States, Italy and Spain and covered acute and convalescent phases of COVID-19. A de-identified subject ID, COVID-19 status, age in years and sex were almost always included in the sample metadata. Where available, HLA class I and class II types were taken from metadata supplied by the sample provider and were not determined by assay-based typing. Samples came from the ongoing ImmuneRACE study (first 160 participants) plus 1,254 subjects from 6 global collaborators. The repertoires were made available in a free public database intended to serve as a resource for research on the immune response to SARS-CoV-2. The prospective study material was composed of cDNA or gDNA derived from T cells, B-cell-depleted T cells, or PBMCs. Subjects who had been exposed to COVID-19, were actively infected with it, or had recovered from it provided the deeply sampled blood TCRbeta repertoires that made up the dataset. The study at large found these results: How much clinical and demographic metadata was included differed by source and by participant, and the metadata was provided uncurated.

Collaborating institutions collected whole blood in K2EDTA tubes following their own protocols. Collaborator samples were shipped for TCRbeta analysis as frozen whole blood, isolated PBMCs, or DNA extracted from either sample type. Remarks on this clone: Its target antigen remains unknown. Nothing much larger sits one base from this clone, and base qualities are not available.

TCRbeta CDR3 regions were amplified from genomic DNA using the immunoSEQ Assay, a bias-controlled multiplex PCR. As for how the authors treated the data: Within the assay, amplification of reference gene primers was used to estimate how many nucleated cells each sample contained. To quantify the absolute abundance of each unique TCRbeta CDR3 rearrangement, sequence reads were collapsed and filtered. Productive Simpson clonality was computed per sample as the square root of Simpson's diversity index over productive rearrangements. TCRdb carries this immuneACCESS record with in-frame sequences only. Its versions omit some clonotypes, under half of them owing to an unresolved V gene in the studies checked, with the rest unexplained. V and J calls and clone size are given by that table; D and trimming were obtained from the DNA. Counted in this sample were about 98,000 clones; roughly 82% of them appeared once. The leading ten clones occupy about 11% of the sample.

The specimen sequenced was peripheral blood. The origin of this receptor is a man aged 65 to 85 with active or convalescent COVID-19.

The nucleotide sequence reads TGTGCCAGTAGTAGCGACAGGGGGGATGAAAAACTGTTTTTT. This is translated as CASSSDRGDEKLFF. The rearrangement combines TRBV19 with TRBJ1-4; 9 nucleotides in the junction match TRBD1. Taken from cysteine to phenylalanine, the CDR3 has 14 residues. CDR3 DNA only is kept here, 42 bases in frame from base 1. As encoded in the germline V gene (reference sequence), CDR1 is LNHDA while CDR2 is SQIVND. Here V drops 4 bases and J drops 6 bases, and the junction holds 3 bases not matched to any gene. When the CDR3 is completed using the reference TRBV19 and TRBJ1-4 genes on either side, the full variable domain is DGGITQSPKYLFRKEGQNVTLSCEQNLNHDAMYWYRQDPGQGLRLIYYSQIVNDFQKGDIAEGYSVSREKKESFPLTVTSAQKNPTAFYLCASSSDRGDEKLFFGSGTQLSVL.